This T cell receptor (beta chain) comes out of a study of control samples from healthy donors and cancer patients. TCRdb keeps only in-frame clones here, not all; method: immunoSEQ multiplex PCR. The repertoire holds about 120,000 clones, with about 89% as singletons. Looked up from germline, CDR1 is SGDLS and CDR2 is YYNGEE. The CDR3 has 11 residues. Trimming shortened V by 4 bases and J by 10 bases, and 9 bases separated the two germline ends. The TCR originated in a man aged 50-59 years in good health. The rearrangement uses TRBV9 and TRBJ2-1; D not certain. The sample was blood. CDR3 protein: CASSFLGEQFF. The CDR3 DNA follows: TGTGCCAGCAGCTTCCTTGGCGAGCAGTTCTTC.